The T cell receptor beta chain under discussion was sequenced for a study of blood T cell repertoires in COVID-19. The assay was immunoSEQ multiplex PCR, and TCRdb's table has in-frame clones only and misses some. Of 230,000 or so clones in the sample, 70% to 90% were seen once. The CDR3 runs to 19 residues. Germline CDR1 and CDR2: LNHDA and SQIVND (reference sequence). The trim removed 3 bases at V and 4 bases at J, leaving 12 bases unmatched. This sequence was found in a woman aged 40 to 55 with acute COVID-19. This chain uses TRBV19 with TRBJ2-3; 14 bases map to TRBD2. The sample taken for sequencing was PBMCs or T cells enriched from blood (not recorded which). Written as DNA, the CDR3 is TGTGCCAGTAGTATTGAGCCTTCGGGACTAGCGGGGGCCGCAGATACGCAGTATTTT. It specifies CASSIEPSGLAGAADTQYF.